This T cell receptor beta chain was identified in a study of regulatory T cells in long-lasting Graves disease. As for time point: newly diagnosed GD, antithyroid drugs for less than 3 months. Preparation of the TCR library used RNA extracted from PBMCs. Peripheral blood, at about 10 milliliters, went into EDTA tubes. Sequencing libraries for TCR beta were prepared with iRepertoire HTBI primers and Arm-PCR of CDR3 regions. TCRdb used MiXCR to reprocess the multiplex PCR reads, holding one entry per CDR3 protein. The sample holds roughly 560,000 distinct CDR3 sequences, around 15% seen once. The CDR3 length is 14 residues. V dropped 5 bases and J dropped 5 bases, with 10 bases sitting between them. The germline CDR1 and CDR2 sequences are LNHDA and SQIVND (reference sequence). This sample was shared with a second study, whose subject was T cells in Graves' hyperthyroidism and ophthalmopathy.

Sequenced here: peripheral blood mononuclear cells (PBMCs), sampled at new diagnosis, from a patient treated with antithyroid drugs. This TCR derives from a woman aged 35-65 years with Graves disease. The genes are TRBV19 and TRBJ1-6; weak D call: TRBD1 (5 bases). CDR3 nucleotides: TGTGCCAGTAGTTCACAGGACGATAATTCACCCCTCCACTTT. This encodes CASSSQDDNSPLHF. Full variable domain (rest looked up from reference TRBV19 and TRBJ1-6): DGGITQSPKYLFRKEGQNVTLSCEQNLNHDAMYWYRQDPGQGLRLIYYSQIVNDFQKGDIAEGYSVSREKKESFPLTVTSAQKNPTAFYLCASSSQDDNSPLHFGNGTRLTVT.